This TCR beta chain stems from a study of identical twins (dated by TCRdb to between 2015 and 2016). Some background on the complete study: The study deep-sequenced TCR alpha and beta repertoires from monozygotic twins, unrelated adults of various ages and cord blood to test whether fetal clonotypes persist. To rule out contamination, replicate twin experiments were performed at different times with different library preparation protocols.

The library relied on 5' RACE. TCRdb names Illumina HiSeq 2000 as the instrument used. Template switching introduced a universal primer binding site; the final cDNA contained a unique molecular identifier, enabling accurate counting of TCR cDNA molecules. Specific primers in the conserved constant-segment region were used to synthesize first-strand cDNA for the TCR alpha and beta chains. To control for contamination, every cDNA library was double barcoded, receiving both a SMART-Mk sample barcode and Illumina barcodes. TruSeq adapter sequences along with Illumina sample barcodes were introduced in two successive PCR steps. Sequencing of the TCR alpha and beta cDNA libraries was done on the Illumina HiSeq platform using custom primers. Regarding the original processing steps: MiGEC processed the raw reads to extract unique molecular identifiers, while MiXCR was used to determine the CDR3 positions. For each individual, recombination models were inferred using an EM algorithm with the repgenHMM and IGoR tools. The tcR package in R was used for shared clonotype analysis, with sharing normalized by the product of cloneset sizes. To study raw recombination free of thymic and clonal selection effects, out-of-frame nonproductive sequences were analyzed. TCRdb trimmed the raw reads at Q25, called clones with MiXCR and kept productive beta chains. CDR3 protein sequences are deduplicated, and each keeps its most common genes and DNA. These V and J calls rely on TCRdb rather than the paper's analysis. Across this sample there are nearly 650,000 distinct CDR3 sequences, with around 7.5% seen only once. The ten largest clones add up to around 1.6% of the sample.

From a lookup of the germline V gene, CDR1 and CDR2 are SGHDT and YYEEEE. Cut back by 2 bases and 3 bases, the V and J ends lie 11 bases apart. The CDR3 contains 15 residues, cysteine and phenylalanine counted. Only CDR3 DNA is held: 45 bases, read in frame from base 1. The investigation overall reported the following: Zero-insertion analyses could be partly confounded by invariant T cells such as MAIT and iNKT, although diverse VJ usage argued against such confounding for most clonotypes. Conclusions relied on cross-sectional statistical analysis, since the same donors could not be followed over many years. Excess twin sharing in beta out-of-frame sequences was weaker because fewer shared sequences lowered the signal-to-noise ratio. Out-of-frame TCR alpha sharing in monozygotic twins was systematically underestimated by recombination models, whereas sharing between unrelated individuals was in agreement with the recombination models. Fewer insertions were carried by abundant cord blood beta clonotypes, a similar but weaker trend appeared in young adult naive repertoires, and no such trend appeared in memory repertoires. Compared with coincidental sharing between unrelated individuals, out-of-frame TCR alpha sequences shared between twins had an excess of sequences with low generation probability.

With respect to this clonotype: This clone's antigen is unknown. No much larger clone is present one base from it, and per-base qualities are unavailable.

Every donor in the study was a healthy Caucasian. The twin cohort consisted of three pairs of female monozygotic twins, all aged about 18 to 29 years. The RNA used for TCR libraries was isolated from peripheral blood mononuclear cells. This sample also appeared in a second study, on yellow fever vaccine responses in identical twins. Reported in the second study: According to the authors, in identical twins the way T cells responded to vaccination appeared partly convergent and partly personalized. Focusing on identical twins, the study followed the T cell clones that responded to the vaccine, and did so with precision.

This chain is built from TRBV5-6 and TRBJ2-2; the D gene is perhaps TRBD1, on 5 matching bases. This TCR was recovered from a woman under 30 in good health. The sequenced sample consisted of PBMCs. Read as DNA, the sequence is TGTGCCAGCAGCTTCACGGACACCTACACCGGGGAGCTGTTTTTT. Its protein reads: CASSFTDTYTGELFF.